This T cell receptor (beta chain) was captured in a study of a mutant IDH1 vaccine in newly diagnosed glioma. About the research overall: Vaccines began 4-6 weeks after radiotherapy alone, or with temozolomide cycles. Prior therapy was radiotherapy, temozolomide, or both; most received both. The study's findings and limits: Across multiple MHC alleles, almost 95% of patients had vaccine-induced responses.

Germline values: CDR1 MDHEN, CDR2 SYDVKM. V gave up 6 bases and J gave up 0 bases, with 18 bases separating them. The CDR3 has 16 residues. Time point defined: week 23, last vaccination. Mutant IDH1 20-mer peptide, at 300 ug, made up each vaccine dose, with topical imiquimod. Astrocytomas found in donors were new, WHO grade 3 or 4, IDH1-mutant and ATRX-lost. TCRdb's table, derived via immunoSEQ multiplex PCR, lists solely in-frame clones and lacks some. This sample carries about 86,000 clones, 70% to 90% of them seen once, and the ten largest clones take roughly 2%. Regarding this clone: Its antigen is as yet unknown.

The specimen was PBMCs, collected from a glioma patient whose treatment included an IDH1 peptide vaccine. This clonotype was obtained from a man between 25 and 39 years old with glioma. Some clones in this sample may be carry-over from other donors' samples. The chain carries TRBV28 and TRBJ2-7; perhaps TRBD2 as D (6 bases). CDR3: CASRRSGSGSSYEQYF. The CDR3 bases are TGTGCCAGCAGACGGTCTGGTTCCGGGAGCTCCTACGAGCAGTACTTC.